This T cell receptor (beta chain) was documented in a study of regulatory T cells in long-lasting Graves disease. The wider study: Graves' patients, diagnosed recently, had received antithyroid drugs under 3 months.

This clonotype was counted ten times or more. The antigen is unknown. The sample's time point: newly diagnosed GD, antithyroid drugs for less than 3 months. TCR sequences were obtained from RNA taken from PBMCs. iRepertoire HTBI primers and Arm-PCR of CDR3 regions built TCR beta libraries. Methods used by the authors: Identified across the samples were approximately 60 TRBV segments and about 15 TRBJ segments. Each CDR3 protein gets one entry after TCRdb re-called the multiplex PCR reads with MiXCR. The V and J calls reflect TCRdb's pipeline rather than the authors' work. The data contain 200,000 to 250,000 distinct CDR3 sequences, less than 20% of them seen just once; the ten biggest clones take up approximately 10%. The germline V gene has CDR1 SQVTM and CDR2 ANQGSEA. V was cut by 3 bases and J by 0 bases, with 8 bases left in between. CDR3 length equals 14 residues. Study-wide results and limits: Accuracy was possibly reduced by small sample size.

These data were likewise used in another study, on T cells in Graves' hyperthyroidism and ophthalmopathy. That report adds: Those patients with uncontrolled infection, other autoimmune disease, pregnancy or lactation were excluded.

The receptor was derived from a woman aged 25 to 39 with Graves disease. The chain joins TRBV29-1 to TRBJ2-2; D gene uncertain. The material sequenced was peripheral blood mononuclear cells (PBMCs), taken at new diagnosis, from a patient treated with antithyroid drugs. The CDR3 DNA follows: TGCAGCGTTGACGCTGGGACGAACACCGGGGAGCTGTTTTTT. This encodes CSVDAGTNTGELFF.